This passage covers 5 T cell receptor beta chains from one sample sequenced in a study of graft-versus-host responses after intestinal transplantation. No cognate antigen is known for these TCRs. Libraries were prepared by immunoSEQ multiplex PCR; TCRdb keeps only in-frame clonotypes and omits some of them. The sample holds tens of thousands of clones; 85% to 95% are singletons and the top ten take roughly 0.18%. The sequencing here drew on unstimulated CD4+ T cells sorted from spleen or lymph node cells, taken before transplant. These receptor sequences come from a human donor who was the organ donor for an intestinal transplant.

The V call is TRBV19, the J call TRBJ2-5, with D perhaps given as TRBD1 or TRBD2 (5 bases each). The CDR3 has 14 amino acids. Germline lookup yields CDR1 LNHDA and CDR2 SQIVND (reference sequence). Trimming left V 3 bases short and J 7 bases short, with 15 bases between. CDR3 DNA sequence: TGTGCCAGTAGTATCTCGGGACCAAAGGGGACCCAGTACTTC. This gives the protein CASSISGPKGTQYF.

The rearrangement links TRBV6-4 to TRBJ1-6, with TRBD1 as a possible D gene (5 bases). V lost 4 bases, J lost 11 bases, and 12 bases lay in between. CDR3 size: 13 residues. Germline CDR1 and CDR2: MRHNA and SNTAGT. DNA of the CDR3: TGTGCCAGCAGTGTTGGGGCCTACGCACCCCTCCACTTT. It specifies CASSVGAYAPLHF.

This rearrangement joins TRBV7-9 to TRBJ2-7; tentatively, D is TRBD1 or TRBD2 (5 bases each). CDR3 size: 15 residues. V was cut by 5 bases and J by 0 bases, with 14 bases left in between. CDR1 and CDR2 from the germline V gene are SEHNR and FQNEAQ (reference sequence). CDR3 sequence reads: CASSLGTPASYEQYF. The CDR3 DNA follows: TGTGCCAGCAGCCTCGGGACCCCCGCCTCCTACGAGCAGTACTTC.

The rearrangement uses TRBV30 and TRBJ2-3; D perhaps matches TRBD2 (5 bases). In germline, CDR1 is GTSNPN, CDR2 SVGIG (reference sequence). Trimming took 5 bases from V and 1 from J, leaving 10 bases between them. This CDR3 is built from 13 residues. DNA of the CDR3: TGTGCCTGGTCGGGGTATGGCACAGATACGCAGTATTTT. Protein: CAWSGYGTDTQYF.

The V and J genes are TRBV5-4 and TRBJ2-2; D is unclear. Trimming took 2 bases from V and 4 from J, leaving 6 bases between them. This CDR3 comprises 13 residues. Germline V gene data show CDR1 as SGHNT and CDR2 as YYREEE (reference sequence). CDR3 DNA sequence: TGTGCCAGCAGCTTCGGGTTCACCGGGGAGCTGTTTTTT. Translating it yields CASSFGFTGELFF.